The next 13 T cell receptor beta chains were all read from a single sample in a study of breast tumors, draining lymph nodes, adjacent tissues. Breast cancer patients provided tissue from their axillary draining lymph nodes. In TCRdb, the multiplex PCR reads were re-called with MiXCR into one record per CDR3 protein. Found here are 130,000 or so distinct CDR3 sequences, approximately 20% of them singletons; the top ten hold roughly 2.8%. The sample was axillary lymph node tissue. The receptors were sampled from a female donor with breast cancer. Some clones in this sample may be carry-over from other donors' samples.

This clonotype was counted many times. V is TRBV29-1 and J is TRBJ2-1, with TRBD2 identical over 9 bases. The germline V gene encodes CDR1 SQVTM and CDR2 ANQGSEA. The CDR3 runs 14 residues. V was clipped by 3 bases and J by 5 bases; unmatched bases: 5. CDR3 bases: TGCAGCGTTGAGGTGGGACTAGCAAACAATGAGCAGTTCTTC. It specifies CSVEVGLANNEQFF.

Ten or more counts support this clonotype. V is TRBV29-1 and J is TRBJ2-5; 9 bases are a match to TRBD1. V shed 6 bases, J shed 9 bases, and the junction held 11 bases outside the gene matches. The germline CDR1 and CDR2 sequences are SQVTM and ANQGSEA. The CDR3 length is 13 residues. In DNA form, the CDR3 reads TGCAGCGTCTTCCGGGACAGGGTCACCCCCCAGTACTTC. Its translation is CSVFRDRVTPQYF.

The V call is TRBV30, the J call TRBJ1-5, with D unresolved. This CDR3 has 14 residues. Germline loops: CDR1 GTSNPN, CDR2 SVGIG (reference sequence). Trimming stripped 2 bases from V and 2 bases from J, with 10 bases between. CDR3 region: CAWSFGRRNQPQHF. In DNA, the CDR3 is TGTGCCTGGAGTTTCGGGAGACGCAATCAGCCCCAGCATTTT. The entire variable domain, with the rest obtained from reference TRBV30 and TRBJ1-5, is as follows: SQTIHQWPATLVQPVGSPLSLECTVEGTSNPNLYWYRQAAGRGLQLLFYSVGIGQISSEVPQNLSASRPQDRQFILSSKKLLLSDSGFYLCAWSFGRRNQPQHFGDGTRLSIL.

The chain is built from TRBV24-1 and TRBJ1-2; TRBD1 might be the D (5 bases). The CDR3 runs to 14 residues. Germline assignment: CDR1 KGHDR and CDR2 SFDVKD. Trimming removed 9 bases at V and 7 bases at J, with 20 bases between. The CDR3 DNA follows: TGTGCCACCGGCCCCAGGGACCCTTTTGGTGGCTACACCTTC. It encodes CATGPRDPFGGYTF.

As regards this clonotype: An end of the junction differs from the germline gene, which may be a read error. This chain joins TRBV20-1 and TRBJ1-1; no clear D. The CDR3 runs 13 residues. CDR1 DFQATT and CDR2 SNEGSKA come from the germline V gene (reference sequence). The CDR3 here is CSASSSSNTEAFF. The CDR3 DNA sequence: TGCAGTGCTAGTTCCAGCTCGAACACTGAAGCTTTTTTT.

This clonotype occurred many times. V usage is TRBV2 and J usage is TRBJ2-2, with TRBD2 matching over 10 bases. V was clipped by 7 bases and J by 5 bases; unmatched bases: 7. Germline CDR1 is SNHLY and CDR2 is FYNNEI. The CDR3 covers 15 residues. CDR3 DNA sequence: TGTGCCAGCAAGCGAGCGGGAGGGCCAACCGGGGAGCTGTTTTTT. Translated: CASKRAGGPTGELFF.

This clonotype was seen ten or more times. V gene TRBV7-9 combines with J gene TRBJ1-6, with 10 bases identical to TRBD1. Germline CDR1 SEHNR, CDR2 FQNEAQ (reference sequence). The V and J ends lost 4 bases and 4 bases, in that order; junction bases with no gene match: 10. This CDR3 comprises 18 residues. The CDR3 DNA reads TGTGCCAGCAGCTCCGGACAGGGGGGACGGGATTATAATTCACCCCTCCACTTT. This translates into CASSSGQGGRDYNSPLHF.

This clonotype has only a few counts. V is TRBV28 and J is TRBJ2-7, with 9 positions matching TRBD2. This CDR3 has 16 residues. The germline V gene encodes CDR1 MDHEN and CDR2 SYDVKM. J lost 0 bases, V lost 6 bases, and 9 bases had no gene match. CDR3 region: CASREAGLAISYEQYF. For the CDR3, the DNA is TGTGCCAGCAGGGAGGCGGGACTAGCCATCTCCTACGAGCAGTACTTC.

This clonotype was observed many times. The gene calls are TRBV20-1 and TRBJ2-1; maybe TRBD2 (6 bases). Germline assignment: CDR1 DFQATT and CDR2 SNEGSKA (reference sequence). The CDR3 is 11 amino acids. The V and J ends lost 5 bases and 6 bases respectively, with 8 bases between them. The DNA of the CDR3 is TGCAGTGCTGGGGACTTCAATGAGCAGTTCTTC. This translates into CSAGDFNEQFF.

The chain joins TRBV19 to TRBJ2-3; the match to TRBD1 covers 8 bases. Trimming removed 7 bases from V and 10 bases from J; junction bases left unmatched: 10. The CDR3 sequence is 13 residues long. Germline V gene data show CDR1 as LNHDA and CDR2 as SQIVND (reference sequence). The CDR3 spells CASTPDRGDAQYF. CDR3 bases: TGTGCCAGTACCCCCGACAGGGGTGATGCGCAGTATTTT.

This clonotype was seen repeatedly, ten times or more. This sequence joins TRBV6-4 and TRBJ2-3, with TRBD2 identical over 12 bases. CDR3 size: 17 residues. J lost 4 bases, V lost 5 bases, and 10 bases had no gene match. The germline CDR1 and CDR2 sequences are MRHNA and SNTAGT. The CDR3 sequence is CASSLRLAGVLADTQYF. DNA for the CDR3: TGTGCCAGCAGTCTCAGACTAGCGGGGGTGCTGGCAGATACGCAGTATTTT.

This clonotype appeared many times. The chain carries TRBV15 and TRBJ2-7; tentative D call: TRBD2 (6 bases). This CDR3 comprises 16 residues. Trimming removed 3 bases from V and 9 bases from J, with 24 bases in between. The germline V gene encodes CDR1 LNHNV and CDR2 YYDKDF (reference sequence). CDR3 bases: TGTGCCACCAGCAGTGGAGAGGGAGGCACCGCCCTCCGGCAGTACTTC. This codes for CATSSGEGGTALRQYF.

By sample share, this clonotype is medium-sized. V is TRBV7-8 and J is TRBJ2-7, with TRBD1 as a possible D gene (6 bases). This CDR3 has 12 amino acids. V was cut by 4 bases and J by 5 bases, with 9 bases left in between. Germline V gene data show CDR1 as SGHVS and CDR2 as FQNEAQ. This CDR3 reads CASSWGRDEQYF. DNA for the CDR3: TGTGCCAGCAGCTGGGGGCGGGACGAGCAGTACTTC.